These 14 T cell receptor beta chains were all obtained from the same sample, sequenced in a study of blood T cell repertoires in COVID-19. Some clones are missing from TCRdb's copy, which holds only in-frame ones; the method was immunoSEQ multiplex PCR. The data contain about 220,000 clones, 88% of them singletons. The specimen sequenced was PBMCs or T cells enriched from blood (not recorded which). The receptors derive from a woman in her thirties who had recovered from COVID-19.

The table lists this clone with a count of one. The chain joins TRBV10-3 to TRBJ1-2, with 7 bases lining up with TRBD1. CDR1 is ENHRY, CDR2 SYGVKD, per germline. The CDR3 length is 14 residues. Unmatched junction bases numbered 7, after V lost 8 bases and J lost 1 base. The CDR3 region is CAIDRDAVNYGYTF. The CDR3 DNA reads as TGTGCCATCGACAGGGATGCGGTTAACTATGGCTACACCTTC.

The genes are TRBV5-4 and TRBJ1-6; tentatively, D is TRBD1 (6 bases). Germline CDR1 and CDR2: SGHNT and YYREEE (reference sequence). The CDR3 has 12 residues. Trimming stripped 4 bases from V and 15 bases from J, with 14 bases between. In DNA, the CDR3 is TGTGCCAGCAGCACGAACAGGGACCACCTCCACTTT. It encodes CASSTNRDHLHF.

The genes are TRBV13 and TRBJ2-2; 10 bases map to TRBD2. The germline gives CDR1 PRHDT, CDR2 FYEKMQ (reference sequence). J gave up 2 bases and V 4 bases, and 1 base lay outside the gene matches. This CDR3 has 15 residues. The CDR3 DNA reads as TGTGCCAGCAGCTCTAGCGGGGGCAACACCGGGGAGCTGTTTTTT. Translation: CASSSSGGNTGELFF.

The V gene is TRBV7-8, the J gene TRBJ2-3; 9 bases are shared with TRBD1. CDR1 is SGHVS and CDR2 is FQNEAQ in the germline V gene. Unmatched junction bases numbered 4, after V lost 4 bases and J lost 2 bases. The CDR3 covers 15 residues. The CDR3 DNA follows: TGTGCCAGCAGCTCCTACAGGGGGCCCACAGATACGCAGTATTTT. Translating it yields CASSSYRGPTDTQYF.

V is TRBV7-3 and J is TRBJ2-5; TRBD1 aligns across 7 bases. The germline CDR1 and CDR2 sequences are SGHTA and FQGTGA. The CDR3 is 14 residues long. J gave up 6 bases and V 4 bases, and 8 bases lay outside the gene matches. CDR3 in amino acids: CASSSTQGRKTQYF. The CDR3 DNA reads as TGTGCCAGCAGCTCTACACAGGGGCGGAAGACCCAGTACTTC. The entire variable domain, with the rest obtained from reference TRBV7-3 and TRBJ2-5, is as follows: GAGVSQTPSNKVTEKGKYVELRCDPISGHTALYWYRQSLGQGPEFLIYFQGTGAADDSGLPNDRFFAVRPEGSVSTLKIQRTERGDSAVYLCASSSTQGRKTQYFGPGTRLLVL.

The rearrangement links TRBV7-9 to TRBJ1-1, with D possibly matching TRBD1 (6 bases). The germline CDR1 and CDR2 sequences are SEHNR and FQNEAQ (reference sequence). This CDR3 has 14 residues. Trimming pared 5 bases from V and 4 bases from J, leaving 14 bases between. The CDR3 protein is CASSVNGGATEAFF. In DNA form, the CDR3 reads TGTGCCAGCAGCGTCAACGGGGGGGCCACTGAAGCTTTCTTT.

The V call is TRBV5-1, the J call TRBJ2-5, with a possible D match to TRBD1 (5 bases). Trimming removed 2 bases from V and 1 base from J, with 9 bases in between. Germline CDR1 SGHRS, CDR2 YFSETQ. The CDR3 totals 14 residues. The CDR3 sequence: CASSFAGLQETQYF. In DNA form, the CDR3 reads TGCGCCAGCAGCTTCGCAGGGCTCCAAGAGACCCAGTACTTC.

The chain uses TRBV4-1 and TRBJ2-7; TRBD1 agrees at 7 bases. Germline lookup yields CDR1 MGHRA and CDR2 YSYEKL. With V trimmed by 0 bases and J by 0 bases, 5 bases remained unmatched. The CDR3 sequence is 16 residues long. CDR3 region: CASSQERTGPSYEQYF. CDR3 nucleotide sequence: TGCGCCAGCAGCCAAGAGAGGACAGGTCCCTCCTACGAGCAGTACTTC.

This clone was counted only a few times. The chain uses TRBV4-3 and TRBJ1-1, with 8 bases identical to TRBD1. With 2 bases clipped from V and 1 base from J, the junction kept 9 bases outside the gene matches. Germline V gene lookup returns CDR1 LGHNA and CDR2 YSLEER. This CDR3 is 17 amino acids long. CDR3 residues: CASSQLGTGRENTEAFF. CDR3 nucleotides: TGCGCCAGCAGCCAACTGGGGACAGGTCGGGAGAACACTGAAGCTTTCTTT.

The chain joins TRBV4-2 to TRBJ2-2, with 10 nucleotides matching TRBD1. Germline values: CDR1 LGHNA, CDR2 YNFKEQ. The CDR3 consists of 15 residues. The V gene end was trimmed by 7 bases and the J gene end by 3 bases; junction bases not matched to a gene: 5. The CDR3 DNA follows: TGTGCCAGCACTACCGGGACAGGGGACACCGGGGAGCTGTTTTTT. Translating gives CASTTGTGDTGELFF.

This chain uses TRBV5-1 with TRBJ1-5; 10 nucleotides agree with TRBD1. There are 14 residues in the CDR3. After removal of 4 bases from V and 7 bases from J, the junction contained 5 bases not matched to a gene. The germline V gene has CDR1 SGHRS and CDR2 YFSETQ. The CDR3 DNA reads as TGCGCCAGCAGCGCCGGGACAGGGGTACAGCCCCAGCATTTT. This gives the protein CASSAGTGVQPQHF.

V and J are TRBV18 and TRBJ1-1, with 7 bases fitting TRBD1. Losses at the gene ends were 4 bases for V and 1 base for J; bases not matched to a gene: 9. The length of the CDR3 is 16 residues. CDR1 KGHSH and CDR2 LQKENI come from the germline V gene. The CDR3 here is CASSQAGTAKNTEAFF. The CDR3 DNA follows: TGTGCCAGCTCACAAGCCGGGACAGCTAAGAACACTGAAGCTTTCTTT.

V and J are TRBV29-1 and TRBJ2-1; 12 positions agree with TRBD2. The CDR3 is made up of 13 amino acids. In germline, CDR1 is SQVTM, CDR2 ANQGSEA. After removal of 7 bases from V and 7 bases from J, the junction contained 5 bases not matched to a gene. CDR3 protein: CSAGLAGGNEQFF. CDR3 DNA: TGCAGCGCGGGACTAGCGGGCGGGAATGAGCAGTTCTTC.

The rearrangement uses TRBV10-3 and TRBJ1-2; TRBD1 aligns across 8 bases. Trimming removed 8 bases from V and 8 bases from J; junction bases left unmatched: 10. Germline-derived CDR1 and CDR2 are ENHRY and SYGVKD. This CDR3 region has 13 residues. The CDR3 protein is CAIYRGQGTGYTF. CDR3 DNA: TGTGCCATCTATCGAGGACAGGGTACCGGCTACACCTTC.